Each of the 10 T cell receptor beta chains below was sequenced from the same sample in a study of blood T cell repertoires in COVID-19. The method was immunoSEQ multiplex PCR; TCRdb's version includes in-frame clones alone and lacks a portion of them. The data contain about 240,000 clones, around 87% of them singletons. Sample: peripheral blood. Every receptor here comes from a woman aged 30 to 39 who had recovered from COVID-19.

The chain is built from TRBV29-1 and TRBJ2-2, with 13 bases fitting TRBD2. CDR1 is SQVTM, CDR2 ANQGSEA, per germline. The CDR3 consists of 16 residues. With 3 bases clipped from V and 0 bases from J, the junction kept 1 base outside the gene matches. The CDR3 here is CSVEGLAGSNTGELFF. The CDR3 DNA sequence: TGCAGCGTTGAGGGACTAGCGGGATCGAACACCGGGGAGCTGTTTTTT.

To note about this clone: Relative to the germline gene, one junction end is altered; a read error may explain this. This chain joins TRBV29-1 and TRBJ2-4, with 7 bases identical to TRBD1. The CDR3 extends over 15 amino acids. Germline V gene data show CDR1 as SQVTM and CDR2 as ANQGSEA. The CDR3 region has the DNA TGCAGCGTTGAAGTCCTCGGGACAGCCCAAAACATTCAGTACTTC. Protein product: CSVEVLGTAQNIQYF.

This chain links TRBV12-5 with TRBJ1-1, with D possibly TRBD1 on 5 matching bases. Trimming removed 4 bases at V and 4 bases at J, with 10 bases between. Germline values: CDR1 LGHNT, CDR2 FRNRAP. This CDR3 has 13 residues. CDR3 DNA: TGTGCTAGTGGTTATGGAGGGGTCACTGAAGCTTTCTTT. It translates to CASGYGGVTEAFF.

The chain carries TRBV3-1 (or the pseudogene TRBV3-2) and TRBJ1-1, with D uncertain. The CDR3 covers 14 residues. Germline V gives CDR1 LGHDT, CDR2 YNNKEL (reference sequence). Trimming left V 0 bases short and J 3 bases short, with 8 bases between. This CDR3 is CASSQDAGYTEAFF. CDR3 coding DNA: TGTGCCAGCAGCCAAGATGCAGGTTACACTGAAGCTTTCTTT.

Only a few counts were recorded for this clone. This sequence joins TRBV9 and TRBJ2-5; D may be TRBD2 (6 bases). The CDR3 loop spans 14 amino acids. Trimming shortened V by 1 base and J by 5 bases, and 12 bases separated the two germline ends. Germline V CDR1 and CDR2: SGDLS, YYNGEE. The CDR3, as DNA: TGTGCCAGCAGCGTACAGGGAGGAGGGGAGACCCAGTACTTC. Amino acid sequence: CASSVQGGGETQYF.

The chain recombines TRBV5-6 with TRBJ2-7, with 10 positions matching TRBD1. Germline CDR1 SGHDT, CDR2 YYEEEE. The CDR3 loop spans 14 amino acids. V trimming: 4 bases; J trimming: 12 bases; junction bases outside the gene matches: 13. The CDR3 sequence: CASSRKGQGHGWYF. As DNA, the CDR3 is TGTGCCAGCAGCCGAAAGGGACAGGGGCACGGCTGGTACTTC.

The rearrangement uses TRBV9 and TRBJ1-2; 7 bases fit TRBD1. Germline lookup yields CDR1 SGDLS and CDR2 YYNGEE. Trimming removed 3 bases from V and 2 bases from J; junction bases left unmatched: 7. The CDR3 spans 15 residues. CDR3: CASSDPLTGNYGYTF. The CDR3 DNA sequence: TGTGCCAGCAGCGACCCTCTGACAGGGAACTATGGCTACACCTTC.

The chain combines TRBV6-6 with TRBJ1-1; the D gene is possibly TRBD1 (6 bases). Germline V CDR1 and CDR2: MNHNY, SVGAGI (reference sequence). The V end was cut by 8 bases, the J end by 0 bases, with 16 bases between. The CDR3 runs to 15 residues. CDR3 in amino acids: CASLYVDSMNTEAFF. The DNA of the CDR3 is TGTGCCAGCCTCTACGTGGACAGCATGAACACTGAAGCTTTCTTT.

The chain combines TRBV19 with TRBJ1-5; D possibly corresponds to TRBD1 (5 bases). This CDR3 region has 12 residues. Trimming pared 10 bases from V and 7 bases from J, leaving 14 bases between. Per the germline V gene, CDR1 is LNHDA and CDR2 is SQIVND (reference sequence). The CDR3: CATKEGYQPQHF. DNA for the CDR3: TGTGCCACGAAGGAGGGGTACCAGCCCCAGCATTTT.

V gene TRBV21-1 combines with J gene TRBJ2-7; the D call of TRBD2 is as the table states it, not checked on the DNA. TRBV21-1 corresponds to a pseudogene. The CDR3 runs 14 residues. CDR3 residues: CARPPQSKLYEQYF. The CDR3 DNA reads TGTGCCAGGCCGCCCCAATCGAAACTCTACGAGCAGTACTTC.